This T cell receptor beta chain was documented in a study of T cell responses to AZD1222 COVID-19 vaccine. Study-wide results and caveats: Among spike-specific TCRs, nearly half reportedly target unmutated variant regions. The donor group comprised mostly white British people and more females; the analysis possibly underestimated clonal diversity. No repertoire was sampled before or during the peak T cell response, only after it.

Second doses that came at about 4 or about 12 weeks were put together. The CDR3 totals 12 residues. Trimming stripped 5 bases from V and 2 bases from J, with 6 bases between. Germline assignment: CDR1 SNHLY and CDR2 FYNNEI. The data were produced by immunoSEQ multiplex PCR, yet TCRdb's version contains in-frame clones alone and is incomplete. The profile shows 95,000 to 100,000 clones, about 88% of them singletons. Remarks on this clone: Its cognate antigen is unknown.

Sequenced material: peripheral blood, taken 28 days after the second AZD1222 dose. This rearrangement joins TRBV2 to TRBJ1-2; D unclear. This sequence was found in an adult who received the AZD1222 COVID-19 vaccine. CDR3 nucleotides: TGTGCCAGCAGTCCCCAGAACTATGGCTACACCTTC. It translates to CASSPQNYGYTF. The entire variable domain, with the rest obtained from reference TRBV2 and TRBJ1-2, is as follows: EPEVTQTPSHQVTQMGQEVILRCVPISNHLYFYWYRQILGQKVEFLVSFYNNEISEKSEIFDDQFSVERPDGSNFTLKIRSTKLEDSAMYFCASSPQNYGYTFGSGTRLTVV.